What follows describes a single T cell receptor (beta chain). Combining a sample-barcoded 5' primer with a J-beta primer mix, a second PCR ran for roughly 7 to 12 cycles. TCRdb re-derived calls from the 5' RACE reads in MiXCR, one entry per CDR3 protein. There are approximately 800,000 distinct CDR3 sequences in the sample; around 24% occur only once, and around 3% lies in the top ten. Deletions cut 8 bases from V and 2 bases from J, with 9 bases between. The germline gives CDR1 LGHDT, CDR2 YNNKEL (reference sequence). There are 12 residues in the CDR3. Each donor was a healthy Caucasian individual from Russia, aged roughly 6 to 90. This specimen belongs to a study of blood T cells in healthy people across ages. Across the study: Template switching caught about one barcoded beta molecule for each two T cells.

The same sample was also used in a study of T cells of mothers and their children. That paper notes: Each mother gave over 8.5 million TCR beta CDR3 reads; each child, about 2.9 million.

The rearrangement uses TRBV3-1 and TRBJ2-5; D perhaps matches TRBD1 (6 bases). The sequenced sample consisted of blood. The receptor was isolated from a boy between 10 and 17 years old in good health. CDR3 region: CASLQGQETQYF. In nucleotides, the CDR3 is TGTGCCAGCCTACAGGGACAAGAGACCCAGTACTTC.